The T cell receptor beta chain described here comes from a study of T cells in tumors after PD-1 blockade (dated by TCRdb to between 2017 and 2020). Regarding the research as a whole: Exclusion criteria were prior checkpoint blockade, use of systemic immunosuppressants, or recent radiotherapy or other anti-cancer therapy within 4 weeks. Patients received pembrolizumab 200 mg every 3 weeks or cemiplimab 350 mg every 2 weeks. While on anti-PD-1 treatment, some of the patients also continued taking daily vismodegib 150 mg. Peripheral blood samples averaged approximately 110,000 TCR templates (range roughly 22,000-257,772) and 35,000 to 40,000 unique clonotypes. Using site-matched tumors from BCC or SCC patients sampled before and after anti-PD-1 therapy, the study carried out paired single-cell RNA and TCR sequencing. To compare blood and tumor clonotypes, bulk TCR sequencing was performed on approximately eleven peripheral blood samples from four to six patients. RECIST version 1.1 was used to evaluate clinical response.

According to the study, the label for this sample's time point signals: before anti-PD-1 therapy. For bulk TCRbeta sequencing, genomic DNA was extracted from tumor biopsies or peripheral blood, and input amounts ranged from roughly 600 ng to 6,004 ng. Every patient was a poor candidate for surgical resection and had histologically proven advanced or metastatic basal or squamous cell carcinoma. Of the roughly 10 patients making up the basal cell carcinoma cohort, several underwent bulk tumor TCR sequencing. The paper as a whole reports these results and caveats: Approximately 40% of the TCR clonotypes from tumors also showed up in blood, and some novel exhausted tumor clones were present in pre-treatment blood, which suggests peripheral recruitment. The source of novel T cell clones was not identified, and lymphoid organs or rare unexpanded clones within the tumor or the tumor periphery could be included among the possible sources.

Deep TCRbeta sequencing was performed with the immunoSEQ platform. The authors' pipeline ran thus. For further analysis, only productive rearrangements were exported from the immunoSEQ Analyzer. T cell phenotypes were assigned to bulk TCRbeta clonotypes by matching the clonotypes to single-cell RNA+TCR-seq clones that had the same TCRbeta sequence. Clone enrichment in tumor was calculated as tumor frequency divided by PBMC frequency from bulk TCR sequencing. TCRs were sorted with GLIPH into specificity groups, meaning clusters of distinct TCRs that share CDR3 motifs and likely recognize common antigens. The clones in this table, taken by TCRdb from immuneACCESS, are in-frame only. Not every clone is retained; where verified, under half of the shortfall comes from an unresolved V gene, and the cause of the rest is unknown. From that table come the V and J calls and clone size; the DNA was used to work out D and trimming. In all, the sample holds about 47,000 clones, and approximately 75% of those were seen once. Over 15% of the sample goes to the ten largest clones.

Points on this clone: Its antigen is currently not known. Base qualities are missing; no much larger clone stands one base away.

Between the V and J ends, shortened by 0 bases and 0 bases respectively, the junction contains 8 bases. Via the germline V gene, CDR1 is SGHRS and CDR2 YFSETQ. Reading from cysteine to phenylalanine, the CDR3 counts 15 amino acids. CDR3 DNA is the only sequence kept; it has 45 bases, read in frame from the first base. This sequence was found in a human donor with basal cell carcinoma. The sequence links TRBV5-1 to TRBJ2-3; the D region possibly corresponds to TRBD2 (5 bases align). Sequencing was performed on PBMCs, taken before anti-PD-1 treatment. The CDR3 in this case is CASSLVPGSTDTQYF. DNA sequence: TGCGCCAGCAGCTTGGTGCCGGGGAGCACAGATACGCAGTATTTT.